This T cell receptor beta chain is drawn from a study of regulatory T cells in long-lasting Graves disease. Study observations and caveats: Lower TCR diversity was seen in persistent Graves' patients than in newly diagnosed ones.

Time point defined: newly diagnosed GD, antithyroid drugs for less than 3 months. RNA isolated from PBMCs was used to make the TCR library. Comments on this clonotype: Its antigen is not known.

According to the study, TCR beta libraries were built with iRepertoire HTBI primers and CDR3-region Arm-PCR. As processed by the authors: Across the samples, identification revealed 55 to 80 TRBV and more than twelve TRBJ segments. A single record per CDR3 protein comes from TCRdb applying MiXCR to the multiplex PCR reads. TCRdb assigned the V and J calls; the authors' analysis was not used. Of 400,000 to 550,000 distinct CDR3 sequences listed, 15% to 20% were seen once; the top ten hold about 10%. Another study also made use of these data, one on T cells in Graves' hyperthyroidism and ophthalmopathy. In that study: The HTBI primer set drove a first-round RT-PCR of the TCR CDR3.

This TCR came from a woman under 40 with Graves disease. This specimen consisted of peripheral blood mononuclear cells (PBMCs), obtained at new diagnosis, from a patient treated with antithyroid drugs.

The CDR3 sequence: CASSYGLLGEQYF. CDR3 DNA sequence: TGTGCCAGCAGTTACGGTCTTCTAGGGGAGCAGTACTTC. This chain uses TRBV6-2 or TRBV6-3 with TRBJ2-7; no definite D call. Germline CDR1 reads MNHEY; CDR2 reads SVGEGT. The length of the CDR3 is 13 residues. Trimming shortened V by 2 bases and J by 7 bases, and 12 bases separated the two germline ends.